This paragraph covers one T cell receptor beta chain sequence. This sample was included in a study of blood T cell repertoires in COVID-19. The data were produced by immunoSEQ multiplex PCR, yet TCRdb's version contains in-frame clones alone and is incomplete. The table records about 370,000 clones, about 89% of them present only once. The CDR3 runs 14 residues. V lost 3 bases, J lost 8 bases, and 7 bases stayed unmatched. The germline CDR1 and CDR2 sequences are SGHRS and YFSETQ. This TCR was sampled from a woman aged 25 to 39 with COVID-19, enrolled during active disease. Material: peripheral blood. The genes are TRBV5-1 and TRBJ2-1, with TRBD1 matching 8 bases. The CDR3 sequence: CASSSRQGAYEQFF. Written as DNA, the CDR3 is TGCGCCAGCAGCTCCAGGCAGGGGGCATATGAGCAGTTCTTC.